One sample yielded the 31 T cell receptor beta chains listed below, sequenced in a study of T cells after yellow fever vaccination (dated by TCRdb to about 2019). The library came from 5' RACE. The instrument was an Illumina HiSeq 2500. TCRdb trimmed public reads at Q25 via fastp, called clones via MiXCR and kept in-frame beta chains. Identical CDR3 protein sequences are pooled into one entry, listed with their most common genes and DNA. This sample holds approximately 580,000 distinct CDR3 sequences; about a sixth were observed only once. In total, the top ten clones hold approximately 15% of the sample. The meaning of the sample's treatment or condition label: live attenuated yellow fever vaccine strain. The specimen comprised PBMCs, sampled 4 to 5 days after the first yellow fever vaccination. These receptors originate from a man aged 18 to 30 who received the YFV17D yellow fever vaccine.

This clonotype appeared a few times. The chain joins TRBV29-1 to TRBJ2-7; TRBD2 matches 7 bases. CDR3 size: 11 residues. Germline CDR1 and CDR2: SQVTM and ANQGSEA. With V trimmed by 5 bases and J by 4 bases, 2 bases remained unmatched. The CDR3 loop reads CSVTGGYEQYF. As DNA, the CDR3 is TGCAGCGTTACCGGGGGGTACGAGCAGTACTTC.

This clonotype was counted many times. DNA for the CDR3: TGCAGTGCACAAGCCGACAGGAGCTCCTACAATGAGCAGTTCTTC. Protein product: CSAQADRSSYNEQFF. The chain recombines TRBV20-1 with TRBJ2-1; the D gene is possibly TRBD1 (6 bases). V shed 6 bases and J shed 0 bases, with 15 bases lying between them. CDR1 is DFQATT and CDR2 is SNEGSKA in the germline V gene (reference sequence). The CDR3 spans 15 residues.

This clonotype was observed a handful of times. The chain carries TRBV20-1 and TRBJ1-2; D is ambiguous. There are 13 residues in the CDR3. Trimming removed 6 bases at V and 8 bases at J, with 19 bases between. Looked up from germline, CDR1 is DFQATT and CDR2 is SNEGSKA (reference sequence). The chain's CDR3 is CSAPLPRKRGYTF. The CDR3 DNA is TGCAGTGCGCCGCTACCACGGAAACGAGGCTACACCTTC.

The chain combines TRBV18 with TRBJ1-1; no reliable D call. This CDR3 has 15 residues. With 3 bases removed from V and 4 bases from J, the gap between germline ends came to 15 bases. Germline CDR1 is KGHSH and CDR2 is LQKENI. The CDR3 DNA follows: TGTGCCAGCTCACCTCAGACCCCACGGGGCACTGAAGCTTTCTTT. This gives the protein CASSPQTPRGTEAFF.

This clonotype was detected only a few times. The rearrangement links TRBV7-6 to TRBJ2-3; D might be TRBD2 (8 bases). Germline V gives CDR1 SGHVS, CDR2 FNYEAQ. The CDR3 consists of 13 residues. V lost 7 bases and J 8 bases, leaving 16 bases between the germline ends. CDR3: CASTGGGLSTQYF. In DNA, the CDR3 is TGTGCCAGCACGGGAGGGGGCCTTTCTACGCAGTATTTT.

This clonotype occurred a few times. The chain has TRBV5-4 and TRBJ2-6; TRBD2 might be the D (5 bases). The germline CDR1 and CDR2 sequences are SGHNT and YYREEE (reference sequence). Trimming left V 2 bases short and J 1 base short, with 7 bases between. There are 15 residues in the CDR3. The CDR3 spells CASSFPGSGANVLTF. CDR3 DNA: TGTGCCAGCAGCTTCCCGGGGTCTGGGGCCAACGTCCTGACTTTC.

J is TRBJ2-2 and V is TRBV4-1; D ambiguous. Germline CDR1 is MGHRA and CDR2 is YSYEKL. This CDR3 is built from 15 residues. The germline V and J ends were trimmed by 0 bases and 3 bases, with 8 bases remaining between them. This CDR3 is CASSQEAVYTGELFF. CDR3 sequence (DNA): TGCGCCAGCAGCCAAGAGGCCGTCTACACCGGGGAGCTGTTTTTT.

The J gene is TRBJ2-5, the V gene TRBV3-1, with 8 bases lining up with TRBD1. CDR1 and CDR2 (germline): LGHDT, YNNKEL (reference sequence). The CDR3 is 16 amino acids. With 3 bases clipped from V and 5 bases from J, the junction kept 11 bases outside the gene matches. CDR3 in amino acids: CASSQDRVWWRETQYF. The DNA for the CDR3 is TGTGCCAGCAGCCAGGACAGGGTCTGGTGGCGGGAGACCCAGTACTTC.

This sequence joins TRBV5-1 and TRBJ2-6; no definite D call. CDR3 length equals 15 residues. V lost 2 bases and J 1 base, leaving 7 bases between the germline ends. The germline gives CDR1 SGHRS, CDR2 YFSETQ. The CDR3 bases are TGCGCCAGCAGCTTAATAGGTTCTGGGGCCAACGTCCTGACTTTC. It codes for CASSLIGSGANVLTF. Full variable domain (outside the CDR3, taken from reference TRBV5-1 and TRBJ2-6): KAGVTQTPRYLIKTRGQQVTLSCSPISGHRSVSWYQQTPGQGLQFLFEYFSETQRNKGNFPGRFSGRQFSNSRSEMNVSTLELGDSALYLCASSLIGSGANVLTFGAGSRLTVL.

This clonotype was seen many times. The chain links TRBV7-2 to TRBJ2-7, with 9 bases aligning to TRBD1. Germline lookup yields CDR1 SGHTA and CDR2 FQGNSA. Trimming took 2 bases from V and 2 from J; bases not matched to a gene: 4. The CDR3 loop spans 15 amino acids. The CDR3: CASSLTGTGPYEQYF. The CDR3 DNA sequence: TGTGCCAGCAGCTTAACCGGGACAGGGCCCTACGAGCAGTACTTC. The whole variable domain, filled in from reference TRBV7-2 and TRBJ2-7, reads GAGVSQSPSNKVTEKGKDVELRCDPISGHTALYWYRQSLGQGLEFLIYFQGNSAPDKSGLPSDRFSAERTGGSVSTLTIQRTQQEDSAVYLCASSLTGTGPYEQYFGPGTRLTVT.

The rearrangement links TRBV12-3 or TRBV12-4 to TRBJ2-5; 10 bases align to TRBD1. The CDR3 spans 15 residues. Unmatched junction bases numbered 9, after V lost 6 bases and J lost 5 bases. The DNA for the CDR3 is TGTGCCAGCAGCGCCTTCGACAGGGGGCATGAGACCCAGTACTTC. Translation gives CASSAFDRGHETQYF.

J is TRBJ2-5 and V is TRBV10-1; 9 positions agree with TRBD2. Per germline, CDR1 WNHNN and CDR2 SYGVQD (reference sequence). The CDR3 length is 15 residues. V was clipped by 2 bases and J by 5 bases; unmatched bases: 6. The CDR3 bases are TGCGCCAGCAGTGAGGGGGCTAGCGGGGTGGAGACCCAGTACTTC. Amino acid sequence: CASSEGASGVETQYF.

At least ten counts were recorded for this clonotype. This rearrangement joins TRBV7-2 to TRBJ2-5; TRBD2 agrees at 11 bases. This CDR3 region has 16 residues. J was trimmed by 7 bases and V by 5 bases; bases with no gene match: 12. Germline CDR1 and CDR2: SGHTA and FQGNSA. The CDR3 sequence is CASSAPGSGGVGTQYF. The CDR3 DNA reads TGTGCCAGCAGCGCCCCGGGTAGCGGGGGGGTCGGGACCCAGTACTTC. Filled out from reference TRBV7-2 and TRBJ2-5, the complete variable domain reads GAGVSQSPSNKVTEKGKDVELRCDPISGHTALYWYRQSLGQGLEFLIYFQGNSAPDKSGLPSDRFSAERTGGSVSTLTIQRTQQEDSAVYLCASSAPGSGGVGTQYFGPGTRLLVL.

This clonotype was counted a few times. This rearrangement joins TRBV7-8 to TRBJ1-1; D unresolved. Deletions cut 3 bases from V and 6 bases from J, with 11 bases between. The CDR3 loop spans 13 amino acids. CDR1 and CDR2 from the germline V gene are SGHVS and FQNEAQ. Written as DNA, the CDR3 is TGTGCCAGCAGCTTTCGATTCGGGGCTGAAGCTTTCTTT. Protein product: CASSFRFGAEAFF.

This clonotype was counted many times. The V call is TRBV7-2, the J call TRBJ2-2; tentatively, D is TRBD1 or TRBD2 (5 bases each). The CDR3 is made up of 15 amino acids. V gave up 5 bases and J gave up 0 bases, with 10 bases separating them. Germline CDR1 is SGHTA and CDR2 is FQGNSA. As DNA, the CDR3 is TGTGCCAGCAGCAGGGACCCCACGAACACCGGGGAGCTGTTTTTT. Encoded protein: CASSRDPTNTGELFF.

The chain couples TRBV7-8 to TRBJ2-1, with 14 nucleotides matching TRBD2. Trimming removed 5 bases from V and 9 bases from J; junction bases left unmatched: 9. The CDR3 totals 16 residues. The germline CDR1 and CDR2 sequences are SGHVS and FQNEAQ. The CDR3 reads CASSPGLAGDGGEQFF. The DNA for the CDR3 is TGTGCCAGCAGCCCGGGACTAGCGGGGGATGGGGGTGAGCAGTTCTTC.

This chain uses TRBV6-5 with TRBJ2-7; no clear D gene. The germline V and J ends were trimmed by 2 bases and 7 bases, with 9 bases remaining between them. This CDR3 region has 12 residues. From germline, CDR1 is MNHEY and CDR2 SVGAGI. The CDR3: CASSYNVREQYF. The CDR3 DNA follows: TGTGCCAGCAGTTACAATGTCAGAGAGCAGTACTTC.

The J gene is TRBJ2-6, the V gene TRBV29-1, with D unresolved. This CDR3 spans 14 amino acids. Germline V gene lookup returns CDR1 SQVTM and CDR2 ANQGSEA. Trimming took 3 bases from V and 2 from J, leaving 8 bases between them. CDR3 residues: CSVDSKPGANVLTF. The DNA for the CDR3 is TGCAGCGTTGATAGTAAGCCTGGGGCCAACGTCCTGACTTTC. Supplemented by reference TRBV29-1 and TRBJ2-6, the full variable domain reads SAVISQKPSRDICQRGTSLTIQCQVDSQVTMMFWYRQQPGQSLTLIATANQGSEATYESGFVIDKFPISRPNLTFSTLTVSNMSPEDSSIYLCSVDSKPGANVLTFGAGSRLTVL.

The CDR3 nucleotides are TGTGCCAGCTCACGAAATATTGAAAAACTGTTTTTT. Its protein is CASSRNIEKLFF. The genes are TRBV18 and TRBJ1-4; D gene unclear. Germline V lookup: CDR1 KGHSH, CDR2 LQKENI. This CDR3 region has 12 residues. V shed 4 bases and J shed 7 bases, with 7 bases lying between them.

The chain links TRBV4-3 to TRBJ1-2; 7 bases match TRBD1. The germline V gene has CDR1 LGHNA and CDR2 YSLEER. This CDR3 spans 14 amino acids. The V gene end was trimmed by 0 bases and the J gene end by 8 bases; junction bases not matched to a gene: 6. The CDR3 is CASSQDDRVEGYTF. CDR3 in DNA: TGCGCCAGCAGCCAAGATGACAGGGTGGAAGGCTACACCTTC.

Here the CDR3 DNA reads TGCGCCAGCAGCCAAGAATTCGATAGCGGGGGGGGTAACAATGAGCAGTTCTTC. Amino acid sequence: CASSQEFDSGGGNNEQFF. The chain employs TRBV4-1 and TRBJ2-1, with 11 bases aligning to TRBD2. Germline CDR1 is MGHRA and CDR2 is YSYEKL. Germline trimming cut 0 bases from V and 5 bases from J; bases unmatched to any gene: 9. This CDR3 region has 18 residues.

This sequence joins TRBV7-2 and TRBJ1-6; the match to TRBD1 covers 7 bases. After removal of 5 bases from V and 9 bases from J, the junction contained 10 bases not matched to a gene. There are 15 residues in the CDR3. From germline, CDR1 is SGHTA and CDR2 FQGNSA. The CDR3 DNA reads TGTGCCAGCAGCCAAAACGACAGGGAAACTTCACCCCTCCACTTT. Amino acids: CASSQNDRETSPLHF.

V usage is TRBV20-1 and J usage is TRBJ1-1; no clear D. The length of the CDR3 is 12 residues. CDR1 is DFQATT, CDR2 SNEGSKA, per germline (reference sequence). V shed 3 bases and J shed 7 bases, with 12 bases lying between them. The CDR3 region has the DNA TGCAGTGCTAGGGGCCTGGGTAATGAAGCTTTCTTT. Translation gives CSARGLGNEAFF.

This clonotype was found a few times. The genes are TRBV4-2 and TRBJ2-2, with 10 nucleotides matching TRBD2. The germline gives CDR1 LGHNA, CDR2 YNFKEQ. The CDR3 covers 18 residues. J lost 2 bases, V lost 7 bases, and 13 bases had no gene match. The CDR3 DNA reads as TGTGCCAGCACCCTAAGCCCTAGCGGGGGAGTCAACACCGGGGAGCTGTTTTTT. Residues: CASTLSPSGGVNTGELFF.

This clonotype was picked up a small number of times. The V call is TRBV12-5, the J call TRBJ1-5, with 8 bases that match TRBD1. J gave up 9 bases and V 7 bases, and 5 bases lay outside the gene matches. Germline V gene sequence: CDR1 LGHNT, CDR2 FRNRAP. The CDR3 consists of 12 residues. This CDR3 is CASALGQGPQHF. As DNA, the CDR3 is TGTGCTAGTGCCTTAGGACAGGGGCCCCAGCATTTT.

The chain has TRBV3-1 and TRBJ1-1, with D possibly TRBD1 on 6 matching bases. Trimming removed 4 bases from V and 10 bases from J, with 16 bases in between. Per germline, CDR1 LGHDT and CDR2 YNNKEL (reference sequence). This CDR3 is 13 amino acids long. CDR3 in amino acids: CASSPGNREGAFF. The DNA of the CDR3 is TGTGCCAGCAGCCCTGGGAACAGGGAGGGAGCTTTCTTT.

This clonotype was detected many times. The chain carries TRBV28 and TRBJ2-1; tentatively, D is TRBD1 (6 bases). The germline V gene encodes CDR1 MDHEN and CDR2 SYDVKM. There are 13 residues in the CDR3. V lost 8 bases and J 5 bases, leaving 13 bases between the germline ends. CDR3 in amino acids: CASVAGVNNEQFF. As DNA, the CDR3 is TGTGCCAGCGTGGCAGGGGTAAACAATGAGCAGTTCTTC.

V usage is TRBV5-1 and J usage is TRBJ1-2; D ambiguous. Trimming removed 4 bases at V and 4 bases at J, with 11 bases between. The germline CDR1 and CDR2 sequences are SGHRS and YFSETQ. The CDR3 consists of 13 residues. The CDR3 DNA is TGCGCCAGCAGCCCGGCGGTGCCCTATGGCTACACCTTC. This encodes CASSPAVPYGYTF.

This clonotype was detected a few times. The chain carries TRBV9 and TRBJ2-2; D may be TRBD1 or TRBD2 (5 bases each). The V gene lost 1 base and the J gene lost 3 bases, with 10 bases spanning the gap. CDR1 is SGDLS, CDR2 YYNGEE, per germline. The CDR3 is 15 residues long. For the CDR3, the DNA is TGTGCCAGCAGCGTACCGGGACGTGACACCGGGGAGCTGTTTTTT. As protein: CASSVPGRDTGELFF.

This clonotype came up a few times. V gene TRBV14 combines with J gene TRBJ1-3; D is undetermined. The germline gives CDR1 SGHDN, CDR2 FVKESK. This CDR3 has 16 amino acids. The V end was cut by 4 bases, the J end by 2 bases, with 15 bases between. This CDR3 is CASSRGYGSAGNTIYF. The CDR3 DNA reads as TGTGCCAGCAGCCGGGGATATGGATCCGCTGGAAACACCATATATTTT.

The chain couples TRBV2 to TRBJ1-5, with 8 bases aligning to TRBD1. Per germline, CDR1 SNHLY and CDR2 FYNNEI. The junction had 7 bases not matched to a gene; V was cut back by 10 bases and J by 5 bases. The CDR3 runs 13 residues. In DNA, the CDR3 is TGTGCCACCGCCGGGACAGGAGATCAGCCCCAGCATTTT. It specifies CATAGTGDQPQHF. The whole variable domain, remainder taken from reference TRBV2 and TRBJ1-5, is EPEVTQTPSHQVTQMGQEVILRCVPISNHLYFYWYRQILGQKVEFLVSFYNNEISEKSEIFDDQFSVERPDGSNFTLKIRSTKLEDSAMYFCATAGTGDQPQHFGDGTRLSIL.